One sample yielded the 2 T cell receptor beta chains listed below, sequenced in a study of response to subunit inactivated influenza vaccine. TCRdb passed the RT-PCR reads through MiXCR, listing each CDR3 protein once. Among around 790,000 distinct CDR3 sequences listed, about 20% were seen once. The sequenced sample was PBMCs from blood, obtained roughly 5 days after vaccination. The receptors come from a man aged 50-60 years who received an inactivated influenza vaccine.

The chain recombines TRBV20-1 with TRBJ1-6; D is perhaps TRBD1 (5 bases). Trimming took 2 bases from V and 1 from J, leaving 18 bases between them. The CDR3 extends over 18 amino acids. Germline loops: CDR1 DFQATT, CDR2 SNEGSKA (reference sequence). The CDR3 region has the DNA TGCAGTGCTAGAAAGATGGGGGGGAAGGAATCCTATAATTCACCCCTCCACTTT. It translates to CSARKMGGKESYNSPLHF.

The CDR3 DNA follows: TGTGCCAGCAGCAAAGCCACAGAGGACAGGGGGCACTACGAGCAGTACTTC. Encoded protein: CASSKATEDRGHYEQYF. The chain couples TRBV21-1 to TRBJ2-7; the table's D call TRBD1 went unverified against the DNA. TRBV21-1 is a pseudogene. This CDR3 has 17 amino acids.